One and the same sample provided the 13 T cell receptor beta chains below, sequenced in a study of T cell responses to AZD1222 COVID-19 vaccine. The table came from immunoSEQ multiplex PCR; TCRdb's copy has only in-frame clones and leaves some out. This table holds 110,000 to 150,000 clones, 85% to 95% found once. The input for sequencing was peripheral blood, taken on day 0 of AZD1222 vaccination. These receptors all come from an adult in good health.

In nucleotides, the CDR3 is TGTGCCAGCAGTGAACCCGGACAGGGGCTCGAAGCTTTCTTT. Translating gives CASSEPGQGLEAFF. The genes are TRBV6-1 and TRBJ1-1; 9 positions agree with TRBD1. CDR3 length: 14 residues. V lost 2 bases to trimming and J lost 8 bases; unmatched junction nucleotides: 6. The germline gives CDR1 MNHNS, CDR2 SASEGT.

The V gene is TRBV11-3, the J gene TRBJ1-2; D not resolved. CDR1 is SGHNT, CDR2 YENEEA, per germline. This CDR3 is 13 amino acids long. V was shortened by 5 bases and J by 6 bases, with 13 bases between the two germline ends. CDR3 protein: CASSPRPLDGYTF. Here the CDR3 DNA reads TGTGCCAGCAGCCCACGGCCCCTCGATGGCTACACCTTC.

This clone was counted once. This chain links TRBV13 with TRBJ1-5; no clear D gene. In germline, CDR1 is PRHDT, CDR2 FYEKMQ (reference sequence). This CDR3 is 12 amino acids long. Trimming left V 0 bases short and J 6 bases short, with 3 bases between. CDR3 in amino acids: CASSLGGQPQHF. The CDR3 DNA sequence: TGTGCCAGCAGCTTAGGGGGTCAGCCCCAGCATTTT.

This clone came up a few times. V gene TRBV6-4 combines with J gene TRBJ2-2, with 7 bases aligning to TRBD2. Germline CDR1 is MRHNA and CDR2 is SNTAGT. This CDR3 is built from 16 residues. V was pared by 0 bases and J by 3 bases, with 4 bases of the junction left unmatched. CDR3 nucleotides: TGTGCCAGCAGTGACTCGGCGGGGGACTACACCGGGGAGCTGTTTTTT. It yields the protein CASSDSAGDYTGELFF.

J is TRBJ1-6 and V is TRBV6-6; D call uncertain. Looked up from germline, CDR1 is MNHNY and CDR2 is SVGAGI (reference sequence). The CDR3 is 14 residues long. Trimming removed 0 bases at V and 9 bases at J, with 9 bases between. The CDR3 DNA reads TGTGCCAGCAGTTACTCGGTGAAGGGTTCACCCCTCCACTTT. It encodes CASSYSVKGSPLHF.

The chain links TRBV19 to TRBJ2-3, with 9 positions matching TRBD1. Unmatched junction bases numbered 5, after V lost 3 bases and J lost 1 base. The CDR3 consists of 16 residues. Germline loops: CDR1 LNHDA, CDR2 SQIVND (reference sequence). The CDR3 loop reads CASSMIRQGGTDTQYF. The CDR3 DNA sequence: TGTGCCAGTAGTATGATACGACAGGGGGGCACAGATACGCAGTATTTT.

This clone has just a few counts. The chain carries TRBV12-5 and TRBJ2-6, with a weak D call TRBD2 (6 bases). The CDR3 sequence is 16 residues long. Per the germline V gene, CDR1 is LGHNT and CDR2 is FRNRAP. Trimming removed 5 bases from V and 0 bases from J, with 11 bases in between. The CDR3 region is CASGPPGDSGANVLTF. The CDR3 DNA reads as TGTGCTAGTGGTCCCCCGGGAGACTCTGGGGCCAACGTCCTGACTTTC.

This clone has just one count. The CDR3 coding sequence is TGCGCCAGCAACCTAGGACAGGGACGAACAGATACGCAGTATTTT. Translating it yields CASNLGQGRTDTQYF. V usage is TRBV5-1 and J usage is TRBJ2-3; TRBD1 agrees at 8 bases. CDR1 is SGHRS, CDR2 YFSETQ, per germline. Germline trimming cut 6 bases from V and 3 bases from J; bases unmatched to any gene: 9. The length of the CDR3 is 15 residues.

The gene calls are TRBV7-2 and TRBJ2-7, with D perhaps assigned TRBD1 or TRBD2 (7 bases each). The CDR3 loop spans 15 amino acids. V lost 4 bases and J 3 bases, leaving 16 bases between the germline ends. Germline values: CDR1 SGHTA, CDR2 FQGNSA. This chain's CDR3 is CASSSSRGGVYEQYF. The DNA for the CDR3 is TGTGCCAGCAGCTCCTCCAGGGGGGGCGTCTACGAGCAGTACTTC.

The J gene is TRBJ1-2, the V gene TRBV7-2; D not certain. This CDR3 is 14 amino acids long. The germline CDR1 and CDR2 sequences are SGHTA and FQGNSA. Trimming stripped 0 bases from V and 4 bases from J, with 9 bases between. The chain's CDR3 is CASSLAAGSYGYTF. The CDR3 DNA sequence: TGTGCCAGCAGCTTAGCAGCTGGATCCTATGGCTACACCTTC.

J is TRBJ2-7 and V is TRBV7-6, with 12 bases aligning to TRBD2. Germline V gene sequence: CDR1 SGHVS, CDR2 FNYEAQ. The CDR3 runs to 19 residues. The V gene end was trimmed by 5 bases and the J gene end by 2 bases; junction bases not matched to a gene: 16. The CDR3 DNA is TGTGCCAGCAGCCCAGGCTCAACTAGCGGGGGGCCAACGACCTACGAGCAGTACTTC. This encodes CASSPGSTSGGPTTYEQYF.

The chain uses TRBV30 and TRBJ1-1; no reliable D call. The V end was cut by 0 bases, the J end by 1 base, with 3 bases between. The length of the CDR3 is 12 residues. The germline CDR1 and CDR2 sequences are GTSNPN and SVGIG (reference sequence). The CDR3 DNA sequence: TGTGCCTGGAGTGTACGGAACACTGAAGCTTTCTTT. Amino acid sequence: CAWSVRNTEAFF.

The chain links TRBV30 to TRBJ1-1, with TRBD1 as a possible D gene (5 bases). CDR1 is GTSNPN and CDR2 is SVGIG in the germline V gene (reference sequence). This CDR3 spans 13 amino acids. The ends were cut back, 2 bases at V and 2 bases at J, with 9 bases in the middle. CDR3 amino acids: CAWSMTVNTEAFF. In DNA, the CDR3 is TGTGCCTGGAGTATGACAGTTAACACTGAAGCTTTCTTT. The full variable domain, rest sourced from reference TRBV30 and TRBJ1-1, is SQTIHQWPATLVQPVGSPLSLECTVEGTSNPNLYWYRQAAGRGLQLLFYSVGIGQISSEVPQNLSASRPQDRQFILSSKKLLLSDSGFYLCAWSMTVNTEAFFGQGTRLTVV.